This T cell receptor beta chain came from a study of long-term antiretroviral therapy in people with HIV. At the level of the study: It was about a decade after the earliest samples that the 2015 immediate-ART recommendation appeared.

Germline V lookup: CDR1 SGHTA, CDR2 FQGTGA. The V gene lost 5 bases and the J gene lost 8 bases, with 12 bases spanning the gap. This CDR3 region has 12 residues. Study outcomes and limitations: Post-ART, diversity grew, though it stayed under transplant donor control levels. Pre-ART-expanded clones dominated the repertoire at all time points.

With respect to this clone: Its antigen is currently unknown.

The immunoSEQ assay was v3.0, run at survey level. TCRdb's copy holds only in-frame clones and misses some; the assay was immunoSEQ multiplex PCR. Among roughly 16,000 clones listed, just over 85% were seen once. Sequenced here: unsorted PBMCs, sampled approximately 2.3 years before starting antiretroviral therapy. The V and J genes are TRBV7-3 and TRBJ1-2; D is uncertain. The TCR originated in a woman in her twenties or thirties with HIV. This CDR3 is CASSPTILGYTF. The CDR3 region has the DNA TGTGCCAGCAGCCCAACTATATTAGGCTACACCTTC. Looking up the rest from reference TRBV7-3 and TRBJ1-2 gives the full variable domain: GAGVSQTPSNKVTEKGKYVELRCDPISGHTALYWYRQSLGQGPEFLIYFQGTGAADDSGLPNDRFFAVRPEGSVSTLKIQRTERGDSAVYLCASSPTILGYTFGSGTRLTVV.